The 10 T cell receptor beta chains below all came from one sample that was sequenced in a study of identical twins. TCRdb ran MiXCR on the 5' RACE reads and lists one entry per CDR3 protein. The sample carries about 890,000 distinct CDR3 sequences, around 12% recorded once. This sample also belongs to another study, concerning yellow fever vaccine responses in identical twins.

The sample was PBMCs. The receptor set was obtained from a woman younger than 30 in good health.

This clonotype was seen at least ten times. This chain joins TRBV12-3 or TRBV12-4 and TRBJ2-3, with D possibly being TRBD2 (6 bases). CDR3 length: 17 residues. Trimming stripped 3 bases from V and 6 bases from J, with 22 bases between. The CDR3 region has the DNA TGTGCCAGCAGTTTGGGGCCGGGAGTCATTCTTTCGGATACGCAGTATTTT. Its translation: CASSLGPGVILSDTQYF.

The chain's CDR3 is CARNKQGFGLDTQYF. Written as DNA, the CDR3 is TGTGCCAGGAATAAACAGGGCTTCGGCTTAGATACGCAGTATTTT. The chain uses TRBV2 and TRBJ2-3; perhaps TRBD1 as D (6 bases). The germline V gene encodes CDR1 SNHLY and CDR2 FYNNEI. The CDR3 consists of 15 residues. V gave up 9 bases and J gave up 5 bases, with 21 bases separating them.

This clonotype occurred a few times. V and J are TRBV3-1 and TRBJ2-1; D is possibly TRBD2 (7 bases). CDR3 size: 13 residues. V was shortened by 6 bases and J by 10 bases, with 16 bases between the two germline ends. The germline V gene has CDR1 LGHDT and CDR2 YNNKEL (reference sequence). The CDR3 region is CASSSGGAGEQFF. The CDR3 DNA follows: TGTGCCAGCAGTAGTGGGGGGGCCGGGGAGCAGTTCTTC.

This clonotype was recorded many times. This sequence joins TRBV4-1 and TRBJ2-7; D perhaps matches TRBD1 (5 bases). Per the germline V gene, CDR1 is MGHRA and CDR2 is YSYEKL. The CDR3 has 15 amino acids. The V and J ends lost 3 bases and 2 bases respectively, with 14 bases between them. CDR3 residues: CASSHMNQGTYEQYF. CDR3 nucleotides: TGCGCCAGCAGCCACATGAACCAGGGTACCTACGAGCAGTACTTC.

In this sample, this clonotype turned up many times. The CDR3 sequence: CASSYMGAQETQYF. The CDR3 nucleotides read TGCGCCAGCAGCTACATGGGGGCTCAAGAGACCCAGTACTTC. This sequence joins TRBV5-1 and TRBJ2-5; perhaps TRBD1 as D (6 bases). From germline, CDR1 is SGHRS and CDR2 YFSETQ. The CDR3 runs 14 residues. Trimming took off 3 bases at V and 2 bases at J, with 11 bases between the two ends.

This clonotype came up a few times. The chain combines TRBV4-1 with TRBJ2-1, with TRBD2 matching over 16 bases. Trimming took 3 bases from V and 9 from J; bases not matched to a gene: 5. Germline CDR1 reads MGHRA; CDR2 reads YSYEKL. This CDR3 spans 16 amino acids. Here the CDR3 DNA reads TGCGCCAGCAGCCAGGGACTAGCGGGGGGGCTTCGTGAGCAGTTCTTC. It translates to CASSQGLAGGLREQFF.

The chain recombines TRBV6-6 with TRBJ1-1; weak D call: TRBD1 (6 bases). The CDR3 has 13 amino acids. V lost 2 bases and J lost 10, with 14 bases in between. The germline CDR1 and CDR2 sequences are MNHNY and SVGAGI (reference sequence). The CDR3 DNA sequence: TGTGCCAGCAGTTACAAGGGGGACGGGGTAGCTTTCTTT. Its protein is CASSYKGDGVAFF.

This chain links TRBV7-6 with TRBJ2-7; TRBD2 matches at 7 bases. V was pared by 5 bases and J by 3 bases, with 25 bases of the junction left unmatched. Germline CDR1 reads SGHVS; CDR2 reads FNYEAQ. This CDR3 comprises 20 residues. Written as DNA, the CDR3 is TGTGCCAGCAGCCCGGAGGGACCAGAGATAGCGGGCGTCCGTTTCTACGAGCAGTACTTC. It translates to CASSPEGPEIAGVRFYEQYF.

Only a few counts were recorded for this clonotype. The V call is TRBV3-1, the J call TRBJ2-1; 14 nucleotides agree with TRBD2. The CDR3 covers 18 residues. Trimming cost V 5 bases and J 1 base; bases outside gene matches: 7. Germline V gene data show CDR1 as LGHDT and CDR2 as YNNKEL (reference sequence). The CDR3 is CASSEKWTSGRSYNEQFF. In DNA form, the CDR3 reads TGTGCCAGCAGCGAAAAATGGACTAGCGGGAGGTCCTACAATGAGCAGTTCTTC.

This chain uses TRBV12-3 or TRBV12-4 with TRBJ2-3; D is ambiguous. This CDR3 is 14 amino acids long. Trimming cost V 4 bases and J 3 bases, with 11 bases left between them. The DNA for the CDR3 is TGTGCCAGCAGTTCCCGGCAGAGGACAGATACGCAGTATTTT. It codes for CASSSRQRTDTQYF.